These T cell receptor beta chains were read from a single sample in a study of blood T cell repertoires in COVID-19. Method: immunoSEQ multiplex PCR; TCRdb's copy keeps in-frame clones and lacks some. The sample lists around 81,000 clones, around 82% occurring once. Sample: peripheral blood. The origin of the receptors is a human donor in a cohort sampled during active COVID-19. Both conserved end residues are part of each CDR3. The order of the fields is clone size, V gene, D gene, J gene, CDR3 DNA, CDR3 protein. D genes are given only for firm matches. Rows give clone size only sometimes, using once, few, many, or a class for an expanded clone.

abundance: NA
v_gene: TRBV3-1/TRBV3-2
d_gene: TRBD2
j_gene: TRBJ2-1
CDR3nt: TGTGCCAGCAGCCAAGATTTCCTAGCGGGGGGGCTGTGGCAGTTCTTC
CDR3aa: CASSQDFLAGGLWQFF

abundance: few
v_gene: TRBV2
d_gene: NA
j_gene: TRBJ1-6
CDR3nt: TGTGCCAGCAAGCGGGCTACGGGCAATAATTCACCCCTCCACTTT
CDR3aa: CASKRATGNNSPLHF

abundance: NA
v_gene: TRBV6-5
d_gene: TRBD1
j_gene: TRBJ1-1
CDR3nt: TGTGCCAGCAGACCGGACAGGACGAACACTGAAGCTTTCTTT
CDR3aa: CASRPDRTNTEAFF

abundance: NA
v_gene: TRBV6-1
d_gene: NA
j_gene: TRBJ1-4
CDR3nt: TGTGCCAGCAGTGAAAGGGCAGGGTGGGATGAAAAACTGTTTTTT
CDR3aa: CASSERAGWDEKLFF

abundance: NA
v_gene: TRBV5-1
d_gene: NA
j_gene: TRBJ2-4
CDR3nt: TGCGCCAGCAGCCCCCGACCCGGAGAAAACATTCAGTACTTC
CDR3aa: CASSPRPGENIQYF

abundance: NA
v_gene: TRBV9
d_gene: NA
j_gene: TRBJ2-3
CDR3nt: TGTGCCAGCAACCGTGGCGGGGCACAGAACATGAATACGCAGTATTTT
CDR3aa: CASNRGGAQNMNTQYF

abundance: NA
v_gene: TRBV4-3
d_gene: NA
j_gene: TRBJ2-5
CDR3nt: TGCGCCAGCAGCCAGACCCCTTACGGGTGGGGGCCCCAAGAGACCCAGTACTTC
CDR3aa: CASSQTPYGWGPQETQYF

abundance: NA
v_gene: TRBV5-4
d_gene: TRBD1
j_gene: TRBJ1-4
CDR3nt: TGTGCCAGCAGCCGCGGGACAGGGGATATTACTAATGAAAAACTGTTTTTT
CDR3aa: CASSRGTGDITNEKLFF

abundance: NA
v_gene: TRBV27
d_gene: NA
j_gene: TRBJ1-2
CDR3nt: TGTGCCAGCAGCGGGGAGGGCAGGGGATCCTCCTACACCTTC
CDR3aa: CASSGEGRGSSYTF

abundance: NA
v_gene: TRBV5-1
d_gene: NA
j_gene: TRBJ1-5
CDR3nt: TGCGCCAGCAGCTGGGACACAGATCAGCCCCAGCATTTT
CDR3aa: CASSWDTDQPQHF

abundance: NA
v_gene: TRBV30
d_gene: NA
j_gene: TRBJ2-3
CDR3nt: TGTGCCTGGAGCGCCTTGAATTACGTTAGGTATTTT
CDR3aa: CAWSALNYVRYF

abundance: NA
v_gene: TRBV11-2
d_gene: TRBD1
j_gene: TRBJ2-7
CDR3nt: TGTGCCAGCACGCGGCAGGGGACAGGGGGCTTCGAGCAGTACTTC
CDR3aa: CASTRQGTGGFEQYF

abundance: few
v_gene: TRBV7-9
d_gene: TRBD1
j_gene: TRBJ2-2
CDR3nt: TGTGCCAGCAGCCTCGGGACAGGGAACACCGGGGAGCTGTTTTTT
CDR3aa: CASSLGTGNTGELFF

abundance: NA
v_gene: TRBV19
d_gene: TRBD2
j_gene: TRBJ2-5
CDR3nt: TGTGCCAGTAGGAAGGTCGGGATTAGCGGGGGCCAAGAGACCCAGTACTTC
CDR3aa: CASRKVGISGGQETQYF

abundance: NA
v_gene: TRBV5-4
d_gene: NA
j_gene: TRBJ1-3
CDR3nt: TGTGCCAGCGGAGGGGACTCTGGAAACACCATATATTTT
CDR3aa: CASGGDSGNTIYF

abundance: once
v_gene: TRBV11-3
d_gene: TRBD1
j_gene: TRBJ1-2
CDR3nt: TGTGCCAGCAGCTTAGCAGGGGGGTATGGCTACACCTTC
CDR3aa: CASSLAGGYGYTF

abundance: NA
v_gene: TRBV19
d_gene: NA
j_gene: TRBJ2-2
CDR3nt: TGTGCCAGTACCCTCGGGACACAGAACACCGGGGAGCTGTTTTTT
CDR3aa: CASTLGTQNTGELFF

abundance: once
v_gene: TRBV9
d_gene: NA
j_gene: TRBJ2-7
CDR3nt: TGTGCCCCGACATACAGATACGAGCAGTACTTC
CDR3aa: CAPTYRYEQYF

abundance: NA
v_gene: TRBV5-1
d_gene: NA
j_gene: TRBJ1-2
CDR3nt: TGCGCCAGCAGCTTGGCCGGGGTTAACTATGGCTACACCTTC
CDR3aa: CASSLAGVNYGYTF

abundance: NA
v_gene: TRBV20-1
d_gene: TRBD1
j_gene: TRBJ1-5
CDR3nt: TGCAGTGCGAGTGGGACAGGGGCGCAGCCCCAGCATTTT
CDR3aa: CSASGTGAQPQHF

abundance: NA
v_gene: TRBV6-2/TRBV6-3
d_gene: NA
j_gene: TRBJ1-5
CDR3nt: TGTGCCAGCAGTTACCGGGGGGGAGAGCCCCAGCATTTT
CDR3aa: CASSYRGGEPQHF

abundance: NA
v_gene: TRBV4-1
d_gene: NA
j_gene: TRBJ2-7
CDR3nt: TGCGCCAGCAGCCCATGGACACTTTTACCCTCCTACGAGCAGTACTTC
CDR3aa: CASSPWTLLPSYEQYF

abundance: NA
v_gene: TRBV9
d_gene: TRBD1
j_gene: TRBJ1-2
CDR3nt: TGTGCCAGCAGCGTAGCTGGAGGGGGCCCACAGGACTATGGCTACACCTTC
CDR3aa: CASSVAGGGPQDYGYTF

abundance: NA
v_gene: TRBV5-1
d_gene: TRBD1
j_gene: TRBJ1-2
CDR3nt: TGCGCCAGCAGCTCGGGACAGGGGAACTATGGCTACACCTTC
CDR3aa: CASSSGQGNYGYTF

abundance: NA
v_gene: TRBV5-1
d_gene: NA
j_gene: TRBJ1-2
CDR3nt: TGCGCCAGCAGCTTGGCCGGTGCGCAGGCTAGCTACACCTTC
CDR3aa: CASSLAGAQASYTF

abundance: NA
v_gene: TRBV11-3
d_gene: TRBD1
j_gene: TRBJ2-2
CDR3nt: TGTGCCAGCAGCTTGACAGGGGGCCTCACCGGGGAGCTGTTTTTT
CDR3aa: CASSLTGGLTGELFF

abundance: NA
v_gene: TRBV7-3
d_gene: TRBD1
j_gene: TRBJ1-1
CDR3nt: TGTGCCAGCAGCATCGGACAGGCGGAAGCTTTCTTT
CDR3aa: CASSIGQAEAFF

abundance: NA
v_gene: TRBV12-5
d_gene: NA
j_gene: TRBJ1-6
CDR3nt: TGTGCTAGTGGTTTGGTTACACCTAGCTCCCTCCACTTT
CDR3aa: CASGLVTPSSLHF

abundance: NA
v_gene: TRBV7-3
d_gene: TRBD1
j_gene: TRBJ1-1
CDR3nt: TGTGCCAGCAGCTCCCGACAGGGCGGTGAAGCTTTCTTT
CDR3aa: CASSSRQGGEAFF

abundance: NA
v_gene: TRBV19
d_gene: TRBD1
j_gene: TRBJ1-1
CDR3nt: TGTGCCAGTACCACAGGGGGCGCGTCCACTGAAGCTTTCTTT
CDR3aa: CASTTGGASTEAFF

abundance: NA
v_gene: TRBV18
d_gene: TRBD1
j_gene: TRBJ1-4
CDR3nt: TGTGCCAGCTCACCGGGGACAGGGACAGCAACTAATGAAAAACTGTTTTTT
CDR3aa: CASSPGTGTATNEKLFF

abundance: NA
v_gene: TRBV7-9
d_gene: NA
j_gene: TRBJ1-1
CDR3nt: TGTGCCAGCAGCTTCGGTGCAGGGTACATGAACACTGAAGCTTTCTTT
CDR3aa: CASSFGAGYMNTEAFF

abundance: NA
v_gene: TRBV3-1/TRBV3-2
d_gene: TRBD1
j_gene: TRBJ1-5
CDR3nt: TGTGCCAGCAGTCCCGACAGGGACCAGCCCCAGCATTTT
CDR3aa: CASSPDRDQPQHF

abundance: NA
v_gene: TRBV2
d_gene: TRBD1
j_gene: TRBJ2-3
CDR3nt: TGTGCCAGCAGTGAAAGGGACAGAAGCACAGATACGCAGTATTTT
CDR3aa: CASSERDRSTDTQYF

abundance: once
v_gene: TRBV5-1
d_gene: TRBD2
j_gene: TRBJ2-6
CDR3nt: TGCGCCAGCAGCTCGGTGGCGGGGGACGCCAACGTCCTGACTTTC
CDR3aa: CASSSVAGDANVLTF

abundance: NA
v_gene: TRBV6-6
d_gene: NA
j_gene: TRBJ2-7
CDR3nt: TGTGCCAGCAACCGACAGAATCCGTACGAGCAGTACTTC
CDR3aa: CASNRQNPYEQYF

abundance: few
v_gene: TRBV9
d_gene: NA
j_gene: TRBJ2-2
CDR3nt: TGTGCCAGCACCGGCTCGGGGTTCGACACCGGGGAGCTGTTTTTT
CDR3aa: CASTGSGFDTGELFF

abundance: few
v_gene: TRBV2
d_gene: NA
j_gene: TRBJ2-7
CDR3nt: TGTGCCAGCACAGGTTACTACGAGCAGTACTTC
CDR3aa: CASTGYYEQYF

abundance: once
v_gene: TRBV6-5
d_gene: TRBD1
j_gene: TRBJ1-5
CDR3nt: TGTGCCAGCAGTTCCAGGGGGGAGGTGAAAAATCAGCCCCAGCATTTT
CDR3aa: CASSSRGEVKNQPQHF

abundance: NA
v_gene: TRBV3-1/TRBV3-2
d_gene: TRBD1
j_gene: TRBJ2-1
CDR3nt: TGTGCCAGCAGCGTAACCGGGACAGGGTCCCACAATGAGCAGTTCTTC
CDR3aa: CASSVTGTGSHNEQFF

abundance: once
v_gene: TRBV4-2
d_gene: NA
j_gene: TRBJ1-4
CDR3nt: TGTGCCAGCAGCTCTCCGCCAACAGCGGGTGAAAAACTGTTTTTT
CDR3aa: CASSSPPTAGEKLFF

abundance: NA
v_gene: TRBV19
d_gene: TRBD2
j_gene: TRBJ2-5
CDR3nt: TGTGCCAGTAGTATAGATCATGCGGGGGGGGTAAAGAACCAGTACTTC
CDR3aa: CASSIDHAGGVKNQYF

abundance: few
v_gene: TRBV5-1
d_gene: NA
j_gene: TRBJ2-7
CDR3nt: TGCGCCAGCGCAAAGGAGGGGTACGAGCAGTACTTC
CDR3aa: CASAKEGYEQYF

abundance: NA
v_gene: TRBV3-1/TRBV3-2
d_gene: TRBD1
j_gene: TRBJ1-2
CDR3nt: TGTGCCACCTTACAGGGGGCGACTGGCTACACCTTC
CDR3aa: CATLQGATGYTF

abundance: NA
v_gene: TRBV9
d_gene: NA
j_gene: TRBJ2-7
CDR3nt: TGTGCCAGCAGCATCGAGGGGGTACGGGTGAGGGAGCAGTACTTC
CDR3aa: CASSIEGVRVREQYF

abundance: NA
v_gene: TRBV10-3
d_gene: TRBD1
j_gene: TRBJ2-5
CDR3nt: TGTGCCATCAGTGACAGGGGTATTGCAGGGGGGACCCAGTACTTC
CDR3aa: CAISDRGIAGGTQYF

abundance: NA
v_gene: TRBV21-1
d_gene: NA
j_gene: TRBJ2-5
CDR3nt: TGTGCCAGCAGCACTCGCTCGGGGTACGGGACCCAGTACTTC
CDR3aa: CASSTRSGYGTQYF

abundance: NA
v_gene: TRBV5-6
d_gene: TRBD1
j_gene: TRBJ1-6
CDR3nt: TGTGCCAGCAGCTCGGTGGACAGGGAGAATTCACCCCTCCACTTT
CDR3aa: CASSSVDRENSPLHF

abundance: NA
v_gene: TRBV10-2
d_gene: NA
j_gene: TRBJ2-7
CDR3nt: TGCGCCAGCACCCCCTCCAATTTACAGGGTGAGCAGTACTTC
CDR3aa: CASTPSNLQGEQYF

abundance: few
v_gene: TRBV11-2
d_gene: NA
j_gene: TRBJ2-2
CDR3nt: TGTGCCAGCAGCTTAGATCGCGTCGGGGGAGGCAACACCGGGGAGCTGTTTTTT
CDR3aa: CASSLDRVGGGNTGELFF